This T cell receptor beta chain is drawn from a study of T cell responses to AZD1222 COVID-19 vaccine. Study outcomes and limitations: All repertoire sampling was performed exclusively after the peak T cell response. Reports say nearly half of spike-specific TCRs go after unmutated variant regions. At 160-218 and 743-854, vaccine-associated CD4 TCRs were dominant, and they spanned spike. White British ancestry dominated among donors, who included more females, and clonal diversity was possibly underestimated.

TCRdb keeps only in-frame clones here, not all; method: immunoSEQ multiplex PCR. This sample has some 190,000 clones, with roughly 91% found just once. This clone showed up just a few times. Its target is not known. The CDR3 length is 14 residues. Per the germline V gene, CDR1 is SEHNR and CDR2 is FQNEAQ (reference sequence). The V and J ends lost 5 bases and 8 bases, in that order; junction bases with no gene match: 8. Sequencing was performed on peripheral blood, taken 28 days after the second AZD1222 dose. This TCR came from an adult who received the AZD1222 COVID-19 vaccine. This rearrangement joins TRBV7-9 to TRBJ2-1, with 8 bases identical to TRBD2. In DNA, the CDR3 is TGTGCCAGCAGCCCTTGGACTAGCTCCCATGAGCAGTTCTTC. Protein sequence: CASSPWTSSHEQFF.